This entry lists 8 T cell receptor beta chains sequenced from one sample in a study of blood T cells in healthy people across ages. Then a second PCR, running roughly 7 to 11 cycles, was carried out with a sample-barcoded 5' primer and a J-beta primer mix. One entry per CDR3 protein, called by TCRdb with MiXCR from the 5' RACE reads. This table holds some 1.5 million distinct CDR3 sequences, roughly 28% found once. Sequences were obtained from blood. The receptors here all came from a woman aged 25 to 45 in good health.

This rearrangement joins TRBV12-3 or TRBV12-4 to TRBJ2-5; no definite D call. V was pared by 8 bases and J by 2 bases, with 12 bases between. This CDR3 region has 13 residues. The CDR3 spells CASGPKVQETQYF. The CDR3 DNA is TGTGCCAGCGGCCCCAAGGTACAAGAGACCCAGTACTTC.

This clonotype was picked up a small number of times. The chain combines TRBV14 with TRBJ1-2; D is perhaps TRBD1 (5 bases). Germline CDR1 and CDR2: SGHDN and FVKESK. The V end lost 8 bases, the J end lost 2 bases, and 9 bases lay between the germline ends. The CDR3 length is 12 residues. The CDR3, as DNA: TGTGCCAGCGACAGAGGGAACTATGGCTACACCTTC. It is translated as CASDRGNYGYTF.

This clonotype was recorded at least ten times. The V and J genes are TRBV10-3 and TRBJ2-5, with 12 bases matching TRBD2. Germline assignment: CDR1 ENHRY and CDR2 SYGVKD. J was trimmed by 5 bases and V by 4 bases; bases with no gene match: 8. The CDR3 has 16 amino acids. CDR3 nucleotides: TGTGCCATCAGTGGCGGGGAGACTAGCGGGGGCGAGACCCAGTACTTC. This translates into CAISGGETSGGETQYF.

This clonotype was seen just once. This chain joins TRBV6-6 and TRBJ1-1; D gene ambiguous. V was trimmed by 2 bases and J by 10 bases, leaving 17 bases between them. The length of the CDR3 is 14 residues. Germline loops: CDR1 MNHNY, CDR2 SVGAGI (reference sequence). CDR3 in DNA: TGTGCCAGCAGTTACATTGACGTTTCGCAGATAGCTTTCTTT. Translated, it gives CASSYIDVSQIAFF.

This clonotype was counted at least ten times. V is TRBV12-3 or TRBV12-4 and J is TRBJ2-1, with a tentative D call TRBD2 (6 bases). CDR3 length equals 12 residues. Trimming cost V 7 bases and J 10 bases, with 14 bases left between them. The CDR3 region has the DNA TGTGCCAGCACCCGGGCGGGATTGGAGCAGTTCTTC. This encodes CASTRAGLEQFF.

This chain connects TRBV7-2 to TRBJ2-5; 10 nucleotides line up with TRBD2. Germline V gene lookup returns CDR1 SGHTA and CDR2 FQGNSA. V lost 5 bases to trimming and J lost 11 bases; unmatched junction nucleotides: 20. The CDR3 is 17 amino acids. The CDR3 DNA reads TGTGCCAGCAGCCCCGGGACCCATACAGCGGGAGGGCCGGAGCAGTACTTC. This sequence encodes CASSPGTHTAGGPEQYF.

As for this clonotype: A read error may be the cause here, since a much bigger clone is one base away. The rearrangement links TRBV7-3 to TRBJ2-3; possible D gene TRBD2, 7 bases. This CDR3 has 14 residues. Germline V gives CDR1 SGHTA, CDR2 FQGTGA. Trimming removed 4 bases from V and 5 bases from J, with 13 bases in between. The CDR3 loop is CASSSAGGRDTQYF. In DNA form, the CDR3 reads TGTGCCAGCAGCTCCGCCGGGGGGCGAGATACGCAGTATTTT.

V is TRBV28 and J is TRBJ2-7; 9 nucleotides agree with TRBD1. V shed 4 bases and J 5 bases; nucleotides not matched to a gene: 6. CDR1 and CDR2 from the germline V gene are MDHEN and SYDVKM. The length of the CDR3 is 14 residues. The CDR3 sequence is CASSYRGRVHEQYF. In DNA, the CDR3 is TGTGCCAGCAGTTACAGGGGGCGCGTCCACGAGCAGTACTTC.